This T cell receptor (beta chain) was recovered during a study of blood T cell repertoires in COVID-19 (dated by TCRdb to between 2020 and 2021). Broadly, across the study: The collaborator samples originated in the United States, Italy and Spain and spanned the acute and convalescent phases of COVID-19. Samples were obtained from the ongoing ImmuneRACE study (first 160 participants) and from 1,000 to 1,500 subjects provided by 6 global collaborators. The material from the prospective study consisted of cDNA or gDNA derived from T cells, B-cell-depleted T cells, or PBMCs. The dataset comprised deeply sampled blood TCRbeta repertoires from subjects exposed to, actively infected with, or recovered from COVID-19. Where available, HLA class I and class II types were obtained from metadata supplied by the sample provider rather than from assay-based typing. Nearly every sample came with metadata listing a de-identified subject ID, COVID-19 status, age in years and sex. The repertoires were made available in a free public database intended to serve as a resource for research on the immune response to SARS-CoV-2. Overall study results and their limits: The quantity of clinical and demographic metadata differed by source and by participant and was supplied without curation.

Collaborating institutions collected whole blood in K2EDTA tubes following their own protocols. For TCRbeta analysis, collaborators shipped samples in one of three forms: frozen whole blood, isolated PBMCs, or DNA extracted from either of those sample types. TCRbeta CDR3 regions were amplified from genomic DNA using the immunoSEQ Assay, a bias-controlled multiplex PCR. The original methods were these. Within the assay, amplification of reference gene primers was used to estimate how many nucleated cells each sample contained. To quantify the absolute abundance of each unique TCRbeta CDR3 rearrangement, sequence reads were collapsed and filtered. For each sample, productive Simpson clonality was calculated as the square root of Simpson's diversity index across productive rearrangements. Held by TCRdb, this immuneACCESS table contains in-frame sequences only and omits some clones. Under half of the omission traces to an unresolved V gene where checked; the cause of the rest is unknown. V, J and clone size were drawn from that table, and D and trimming were deduced from the DNA. The sample table shows roughly 360,000 clones, and roughly 86% are seen once. The ten largest clones represent over 0.95% of the sample.

As concerns this clone: Its antigen remains undetermined. No base quality values were provided; no much bigger clone lies one nucleotide off.

The germline V gene (reference sequence) sets CDR1 to SEHNR and CDR2 to FQNEAQ. There are 13 amino acids in the CDR3, from cysteine to phenylalanine inclusive. Only the CDR3 portion is preserved as DNA: 39 bases, with reading frame beginning at the first base. Trimming leaves V shorter by 6 bases and J shorter by 3 bases, with the junction holding 3 bases beyond the gene matches. The TCR comes from a human donor with acute or convalescent COVID-19. The donor label of this sample is uncertain. Sequencing was done on a sample of peripheral blood. This receptor chain uses TRBV7-9 and TRBJ1-1; 8 bases in the junction line up with TRBD1. Read as DNA, the sequence is TGTGCCAGCAGGACGGACAGGGACACTGAAGCTTTCTTT. Its coded protein is CASRTDRDTEAFF.